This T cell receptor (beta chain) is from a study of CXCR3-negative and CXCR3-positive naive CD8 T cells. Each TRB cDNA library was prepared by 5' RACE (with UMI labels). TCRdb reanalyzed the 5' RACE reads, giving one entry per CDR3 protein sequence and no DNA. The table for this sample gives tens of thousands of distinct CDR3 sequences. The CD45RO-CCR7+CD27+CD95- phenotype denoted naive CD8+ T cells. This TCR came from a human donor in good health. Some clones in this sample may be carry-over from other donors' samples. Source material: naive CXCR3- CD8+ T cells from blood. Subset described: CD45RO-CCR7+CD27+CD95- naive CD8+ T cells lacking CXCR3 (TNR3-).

The CDR3 reads CASSFDIQENTEAFF. The V call is TRBV5-1, the J call TRBJ1-1; there is no DNA to check the TCRdb D call of TRBD1. CDR1 is SGHRS and CDR2 is YFSETQ in the germline V gene. CDR3 length equals 15 residues.